Ten or more counts support the clone carrying this T cell receptor (gamma chain). The data derive from a study of γδ T cells in repeated Plasmodium falciparum infection. Whole-study context: Donors had four controlled P. falciparum NF54 infections over roughly 640 days. Some Malian samples span acute malaria episodes; others come from no-transmission periods.

CDR1 VENAVY and CDR2 YDSYNSRV come from the germline V gene. V dropped 4 bases and J dropped 4; count of bases not matched to a gene: 7. The CDR3 has 13 amino acids. Gammadelta T cells were flow-sorted from PBMC into Vgamma9/Vdelta2+ and Vdelta2-negative populations for bulk analysis. Sequencing covered both gamma and delta TCR chains per sample. TCRdb fed the multiplex PCR reads into CATT to redo clone calling. Among tens of thousands of gamma-chain clones listed, over 1.1% were seen once. The chain combines TRGV8 with TRGJ1 or TRGJ2. The sequence derives from a pool of human donors (malaria-infected and uninfected, not separated). Sequencing used gamma-delta T cells from blood. The CDR3 loop is CATWEQTYYKKLF. In DNA form, the CDR3 reads TGTGCCACCTGGGAGCAGACCTATTATAAGAAACTCTTT.